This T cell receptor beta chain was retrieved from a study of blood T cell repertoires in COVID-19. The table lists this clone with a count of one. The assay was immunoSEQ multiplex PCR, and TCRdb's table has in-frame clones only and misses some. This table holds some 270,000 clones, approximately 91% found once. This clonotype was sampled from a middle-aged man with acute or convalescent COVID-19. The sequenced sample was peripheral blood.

The CDR3 sequence: CASSERGSRRDTIYF. CDR3 nucleotide sequence: TGTGCCAGCAGTGAAAGGGGGTCTAGGCGAGACACCATATATTTT. The V gene is TRBV6-1, the J gene TRBJ1-3; tentatively, D is TRBD1 (6 bases). The CDR3 sequence is 15 residues long. Germline-derived CDR1 and CDR2 are MNHNS and SASEGT. Trimming took 2 bases from V and 8 from J, leaving 16 bases between them.